This T cell receptor (beta chain) was observed in a study of cytomegalovirus exposure and HLA in healthy donors. Study-level points and caveats: The study listed some 160 cytomegalovirus-associated TCR beta chains. Cytomegalovirus status was reportedly diagnosed by the classifier with high specificity and sensitivity.

On this clone itself: Its specificity is not known.

CDR3 length equals 13 residues. The germline gives CDR1 SEHNR, CDR2 FQNEAQ (reference sequence). The V and J ends lost 7 bases and 6 bases respectively, with 13 bases between them. PCR used 60 Vbeta primers and 13 Jbeta primers. Only in-frame clones appear in the TCRdb table, and some are missing; sequencing was by immunoSEQ multiplex PCR. The sample shows approximately 100,000 clones, around 79% of them seen only once. The V call is TRBV7-9, the J call TRBJ1-5; D unresolved. Sequences were obtained from PBMCs. This TCR derives from a woman aged 40 to 50 in good health and CMV-seronegative. CDR3 loop: CASTVAAGQPQHF. CDR3 in DNA: TGTGCCAGCACCGTGGCTGCGGGTCAGCCCCAGCATTTT.